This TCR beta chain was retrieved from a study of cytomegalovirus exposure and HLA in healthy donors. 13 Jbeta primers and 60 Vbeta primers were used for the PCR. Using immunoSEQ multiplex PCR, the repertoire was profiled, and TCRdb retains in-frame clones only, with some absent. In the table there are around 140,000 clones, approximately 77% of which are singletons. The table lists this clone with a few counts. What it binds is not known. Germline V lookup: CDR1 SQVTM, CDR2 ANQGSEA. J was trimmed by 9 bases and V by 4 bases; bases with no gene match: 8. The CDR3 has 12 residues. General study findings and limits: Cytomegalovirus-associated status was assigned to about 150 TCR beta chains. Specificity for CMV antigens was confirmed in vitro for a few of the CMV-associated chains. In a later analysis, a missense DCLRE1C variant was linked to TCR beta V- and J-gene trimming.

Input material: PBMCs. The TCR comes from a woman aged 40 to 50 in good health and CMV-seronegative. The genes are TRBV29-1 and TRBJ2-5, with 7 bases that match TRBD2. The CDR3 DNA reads TGCAGCGTTGGGGGAGGGTCCCAGGCCCAGTACTTC. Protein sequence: CSVGGGSQAQYF.